Below, one T cell receptor beta chain is given with its context. Its cognate antigen is unknown. V was trimmed by 4 bases and J by 0 bases, leaving 10 bases between them. The germline CDR1 and CDR2 sequences are MGHRA and YSYEKL. The CDR3 loop spans 15 amino acids. The data are from a study of memory CD4+ T cells and cytomegalovirus serostatus. Whole-study context: This sample comes from healthy Belgian adults, about 10 CMV seropositive, roughly 22 seronegative. Study-wide findings and caveats: A US-trained random forest predicted CMV serostatus with median AUC around 0.9. Of more than 150 reported CMV TCRbeta sequences, about 70 were found in memory CD4+ repertoires. Suggested: most of the CMV-linked TCR signature lies in CD4+ memory cells.

The sort gate was single viable CD3+CD4+CD8-CD45RO+ cells for memory CD4+ T cells. Here immunoSEQ multiplex PCR was the method, and the copy in TCRdb shows in-frame clones only, minus some. Of tens of thousands of clones in the sample, around 80% were seen once. The sequence derives from an adult in good health and CMV-seronegative. Sequencing was done on a sample of memory CD4+ T cells from blood. The chain links TRBV4-1 to TRBJ2-1; possible D gene TRBD1, 5 bases. CDR3 bases: TGCGCCAGCAGCCTTCAGGGAAACTCCTACAATGAGCAGTTCTTC. It yields the protein CASSLQGNSYNEQFF.